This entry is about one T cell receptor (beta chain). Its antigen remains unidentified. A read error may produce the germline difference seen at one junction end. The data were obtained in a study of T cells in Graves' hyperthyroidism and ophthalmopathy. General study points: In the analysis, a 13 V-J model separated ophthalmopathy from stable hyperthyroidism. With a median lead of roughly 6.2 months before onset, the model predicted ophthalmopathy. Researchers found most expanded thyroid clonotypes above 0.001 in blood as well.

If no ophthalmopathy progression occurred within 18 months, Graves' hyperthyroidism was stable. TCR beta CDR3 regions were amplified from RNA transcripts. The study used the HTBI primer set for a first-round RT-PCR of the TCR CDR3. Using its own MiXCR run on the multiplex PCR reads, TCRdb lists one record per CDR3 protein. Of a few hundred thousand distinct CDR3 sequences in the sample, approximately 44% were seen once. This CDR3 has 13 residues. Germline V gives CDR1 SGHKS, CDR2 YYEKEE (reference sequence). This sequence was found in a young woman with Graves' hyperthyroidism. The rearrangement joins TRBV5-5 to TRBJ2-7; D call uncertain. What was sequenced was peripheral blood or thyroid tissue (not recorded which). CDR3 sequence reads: CASSLPSESEQYF. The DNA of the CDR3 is TGCGCCAGCAGCCTGCCCAGCGAGAGTGAGCAGTACTTC.